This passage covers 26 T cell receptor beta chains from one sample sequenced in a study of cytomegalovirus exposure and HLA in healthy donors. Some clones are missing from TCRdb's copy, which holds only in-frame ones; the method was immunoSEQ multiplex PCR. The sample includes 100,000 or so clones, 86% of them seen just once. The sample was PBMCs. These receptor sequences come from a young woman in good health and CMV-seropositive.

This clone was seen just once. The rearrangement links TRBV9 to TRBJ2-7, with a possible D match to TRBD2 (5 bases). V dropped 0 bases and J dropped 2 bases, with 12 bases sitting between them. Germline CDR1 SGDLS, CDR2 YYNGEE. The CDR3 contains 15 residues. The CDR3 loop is CASSVGPAGAYEQYF. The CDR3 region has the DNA TGTGCCAGCAGCGTAGGCCCGGCCGGGGCCTACGAGCAGTACTTC. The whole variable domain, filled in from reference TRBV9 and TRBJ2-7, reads DSGVTQTPKHLITATGQRVTLRCSPRSGDLSVYWYQQSLDQGLQFLIQYYNGEERAKGNILERFSAQQFPDLHSELNLSSLELGDSALYFCASSVGPAGAYEQYFGPGTRLTVT.

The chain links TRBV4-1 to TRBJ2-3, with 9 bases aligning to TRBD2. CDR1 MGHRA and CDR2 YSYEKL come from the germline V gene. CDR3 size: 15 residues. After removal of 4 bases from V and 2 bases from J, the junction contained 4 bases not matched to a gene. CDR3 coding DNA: TGCGCCAGCAGCCGTAGCGGGGGCTCCACAGATACGCAGTATTTT. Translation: CASSRSGGSTDTQYF.

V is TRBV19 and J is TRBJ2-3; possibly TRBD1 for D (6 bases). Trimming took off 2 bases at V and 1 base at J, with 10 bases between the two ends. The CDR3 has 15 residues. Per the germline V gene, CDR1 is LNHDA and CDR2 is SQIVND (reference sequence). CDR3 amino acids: CASSIMGAGTDTQYF. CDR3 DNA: TGTGCCAGTAGTATAATGGGGGCCGGCACAGATACGCAGTATTTT.

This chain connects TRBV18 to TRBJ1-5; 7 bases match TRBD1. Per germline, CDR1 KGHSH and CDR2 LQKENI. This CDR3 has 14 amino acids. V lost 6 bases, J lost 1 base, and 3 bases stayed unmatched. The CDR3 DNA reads TGTGCCAGCTCTTCGACAGGGAGCAATCAGCCCCAGCATTTT. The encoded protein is CASSSTGSNQPQHF.

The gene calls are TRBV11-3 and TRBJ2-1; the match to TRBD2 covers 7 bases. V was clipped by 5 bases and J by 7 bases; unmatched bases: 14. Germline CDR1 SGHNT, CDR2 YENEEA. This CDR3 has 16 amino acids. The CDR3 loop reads CASSPRETSIVNEQFF. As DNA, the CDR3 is TGTGCCAGCAGCCCCAGGGAGACTAGCATTGTAAATGAGCAGTTCTTC.

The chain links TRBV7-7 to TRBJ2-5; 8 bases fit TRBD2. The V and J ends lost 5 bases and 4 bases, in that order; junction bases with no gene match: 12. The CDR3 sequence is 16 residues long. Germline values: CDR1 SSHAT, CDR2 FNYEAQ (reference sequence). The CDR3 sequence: CASSLGRLARGETQYF. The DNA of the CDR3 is TGTGCCAGCAGCCTGGGTCGACTAGCGCGGGGAGAGACCCAGTACTTC.

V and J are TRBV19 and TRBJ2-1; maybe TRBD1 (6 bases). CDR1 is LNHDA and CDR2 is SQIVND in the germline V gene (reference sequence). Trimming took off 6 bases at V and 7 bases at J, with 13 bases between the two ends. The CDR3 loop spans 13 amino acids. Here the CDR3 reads CASRPTGTNEQFF. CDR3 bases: TGTGCCAGTAGGCCGACAGGTACGAATGAGCAGTTCTTC.

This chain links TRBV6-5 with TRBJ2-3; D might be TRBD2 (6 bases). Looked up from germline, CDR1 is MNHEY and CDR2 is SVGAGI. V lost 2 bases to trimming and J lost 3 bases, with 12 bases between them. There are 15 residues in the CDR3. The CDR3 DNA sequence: TGTGCCAGCAGTTACGCGGGACTCCTAACAGATACGCAGTATTTT. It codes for CASSYAGLLTDTQYF.

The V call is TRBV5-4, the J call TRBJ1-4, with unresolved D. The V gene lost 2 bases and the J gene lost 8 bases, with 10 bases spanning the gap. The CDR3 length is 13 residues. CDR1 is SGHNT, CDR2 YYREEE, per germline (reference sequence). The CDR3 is CASSFRRQEKLFF. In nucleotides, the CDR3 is TGTGCCAGCAGCTTTCGGAGGCAGGAAAAACTGTTTTTT.

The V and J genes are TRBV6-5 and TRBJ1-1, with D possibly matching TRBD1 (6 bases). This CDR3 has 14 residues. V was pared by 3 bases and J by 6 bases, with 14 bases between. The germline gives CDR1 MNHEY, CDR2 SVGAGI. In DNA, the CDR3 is TGTGCCAGCAGTTATACCCAGGGGAGTCCTGAAGCTTTCTTT. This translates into CASSYTQGSPEAFF.

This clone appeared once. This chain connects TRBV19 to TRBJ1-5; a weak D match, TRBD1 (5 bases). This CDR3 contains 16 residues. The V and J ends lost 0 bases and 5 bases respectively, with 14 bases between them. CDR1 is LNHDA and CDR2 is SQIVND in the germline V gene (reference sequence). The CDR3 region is CASSIDPQGRDQPQHF. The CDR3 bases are TGTGCCAGTAGTATAGACCCCCAGGGAAGGGATCAGCCCCAGCATTTT.

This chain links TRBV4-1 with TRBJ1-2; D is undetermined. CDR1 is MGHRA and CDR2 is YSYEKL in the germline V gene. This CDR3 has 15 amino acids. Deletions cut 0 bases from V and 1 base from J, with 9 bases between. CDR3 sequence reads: CASSQDPGFNYGYTF. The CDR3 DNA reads TGCGCCAGCAGCCAAGATCCTGGCTTTAACTATGGCTACACCTTC.

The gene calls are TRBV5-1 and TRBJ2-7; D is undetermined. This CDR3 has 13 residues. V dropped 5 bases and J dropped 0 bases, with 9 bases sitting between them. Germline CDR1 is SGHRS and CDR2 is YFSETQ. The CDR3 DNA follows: TGCGCCAGCAGTCCCGTCCCCTCCTACGAGCAGTACTTC. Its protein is CASSPVPSYEQYF.

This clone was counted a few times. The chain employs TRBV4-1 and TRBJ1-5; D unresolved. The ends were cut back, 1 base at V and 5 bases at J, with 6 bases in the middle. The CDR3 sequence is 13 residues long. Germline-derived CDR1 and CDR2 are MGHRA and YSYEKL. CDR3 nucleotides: TGCGCCAGCAGCCAAGGAGTAGATCAGCCCCAGCATTTT. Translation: CASSQGVDQPQHF.

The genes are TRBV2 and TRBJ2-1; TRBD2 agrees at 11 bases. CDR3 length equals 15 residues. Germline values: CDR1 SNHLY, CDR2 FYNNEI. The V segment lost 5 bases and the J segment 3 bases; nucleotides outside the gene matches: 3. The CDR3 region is CASSPTSGGYNEQFF. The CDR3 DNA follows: TGTGCCAGCAGTCCAACTAGCGGGGGCTACAATGAGCAGTTCTTC.

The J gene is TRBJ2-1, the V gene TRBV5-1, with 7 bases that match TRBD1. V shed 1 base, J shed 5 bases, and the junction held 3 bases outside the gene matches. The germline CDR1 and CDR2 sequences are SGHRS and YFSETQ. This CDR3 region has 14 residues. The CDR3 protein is CASSLKGADNEQFF. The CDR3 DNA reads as TGCGCCAGCAGCTTGAAGGGGGCGGACAATGAGCAGTTCTTC.

The CDR3 reads CASSEAPGGGQPQHF. CDR3 in DNA: TGTGCCAGCAGTGAAGCGCCGGGGGGCGGTCAGCCCCAGCATTTT. This chain joins TRBV6-1 and TRBJ1-5, with a tentative D call TRBD1 (6 bases). Looked up from germline, CDR1 is MNHNS and CDR2 is SASEGT. The CDR3 is made up of 15 amino acids. Trimming removed 0 bases at V and 6 bases at J, with 12 bases between.

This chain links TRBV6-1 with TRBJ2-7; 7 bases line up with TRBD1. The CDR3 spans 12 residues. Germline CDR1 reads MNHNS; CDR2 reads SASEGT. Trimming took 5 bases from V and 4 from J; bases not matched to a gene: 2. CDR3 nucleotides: TGTGCCAGCAGTAAACAGGGGTACGAGCAGTACTTC. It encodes CASSKQGYEQYF.

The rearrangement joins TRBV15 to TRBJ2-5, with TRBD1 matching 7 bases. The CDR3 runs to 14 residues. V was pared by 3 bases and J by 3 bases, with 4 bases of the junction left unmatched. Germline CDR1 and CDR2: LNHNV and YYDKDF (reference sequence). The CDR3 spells CATSSYRGEETQYF. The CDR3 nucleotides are TGTGCCACCAGCAGTTACAGGGGAGAAGAGACCCAGTACTTC.

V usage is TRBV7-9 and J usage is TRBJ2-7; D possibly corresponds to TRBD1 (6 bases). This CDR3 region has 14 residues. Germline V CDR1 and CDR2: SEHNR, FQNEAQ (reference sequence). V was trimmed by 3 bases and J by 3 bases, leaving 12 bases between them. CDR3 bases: TGTGCCAGCAGCTTGTGGGACACCCTCTACGAGCAGTACTTC. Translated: CASSLWDTLYEQYF.

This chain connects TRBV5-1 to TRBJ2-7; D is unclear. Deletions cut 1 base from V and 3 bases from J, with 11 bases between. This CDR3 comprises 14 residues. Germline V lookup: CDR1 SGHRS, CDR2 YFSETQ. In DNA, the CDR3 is TGCGCCAGCAGCTTGATTAGCCGCCACTACGAGCAGTACTTC. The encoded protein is CASSLISRHYEQYF.

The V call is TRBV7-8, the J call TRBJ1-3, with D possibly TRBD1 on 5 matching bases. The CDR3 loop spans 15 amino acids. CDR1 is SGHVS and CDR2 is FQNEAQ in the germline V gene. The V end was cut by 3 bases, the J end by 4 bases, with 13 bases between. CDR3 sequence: CASSLGRNIGNTIYF. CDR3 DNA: TGTGCCAGCAGCTTGGGGCGGAACATCGGAAACACCATATATTTT.

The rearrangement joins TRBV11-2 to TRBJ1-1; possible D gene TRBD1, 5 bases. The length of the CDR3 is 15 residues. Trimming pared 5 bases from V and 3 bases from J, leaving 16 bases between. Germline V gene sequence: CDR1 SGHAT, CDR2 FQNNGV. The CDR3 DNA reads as TGTGCCAGCAGCCGCACAGGCCTTGAGGACACTGAAGCTTTCTTT. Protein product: CASSRTGLEDTEAFF. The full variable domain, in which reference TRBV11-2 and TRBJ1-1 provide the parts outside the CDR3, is EAGVAQSPRYKIIEKRQSVAFWCNPISGHATLYWYQQILGQGPKLLIQFQNNGVVDDSQLPKDRFSAERLKGVDSTLKIQPAKLEDSAVYLCASSRTGLEDTEAFFGQGTRLTVV.

CDR3 region: CASNYPGQGPVDQPQHF. Written as DNA, the CDR3 is TGTGCCAGTAATTATCCGGGACAGGGCCCGGTAGATCAGCCCCAGCATTTT. This chain joins TRBV19 and TRBJ1-5; 9 bases are a match to TRBD1. The CDR3 covers 17 residues. CDR1 is LNHDA and CDR2 is SQIVND in the germline V gene (reference sequence). Trimming cost V 7 bases and J 5 bases; bases outside gene matches: 15.

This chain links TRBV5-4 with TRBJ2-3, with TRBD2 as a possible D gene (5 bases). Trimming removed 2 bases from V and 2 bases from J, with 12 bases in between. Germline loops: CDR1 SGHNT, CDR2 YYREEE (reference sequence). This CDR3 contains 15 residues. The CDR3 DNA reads TGTGCCAGCAGCTTAGCGGTCACCCACACAGATACGCAGTATTTT. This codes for CASSLAVTHTDTQYF.

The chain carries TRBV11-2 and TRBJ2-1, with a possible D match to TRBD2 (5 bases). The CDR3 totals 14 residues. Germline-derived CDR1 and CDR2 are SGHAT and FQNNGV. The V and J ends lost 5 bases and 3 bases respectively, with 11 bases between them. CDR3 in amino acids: CASSLNRGYNEQFF. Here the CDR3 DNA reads TGTGCCAGCAGCCTAAACCGGGGCTACAATGAGCAGTTCTTC. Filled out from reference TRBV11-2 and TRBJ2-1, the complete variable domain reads EAGVAQSPRYKIIEKRQSVAFWCNPISGHATLYWYQQILGQGPKLLIQFQNNGVVDDSQLPKDRFSAERLKGVDSTLKIQPAKLEDSAVYLCASSLNRGYNEQFFGPGTRLTVL.